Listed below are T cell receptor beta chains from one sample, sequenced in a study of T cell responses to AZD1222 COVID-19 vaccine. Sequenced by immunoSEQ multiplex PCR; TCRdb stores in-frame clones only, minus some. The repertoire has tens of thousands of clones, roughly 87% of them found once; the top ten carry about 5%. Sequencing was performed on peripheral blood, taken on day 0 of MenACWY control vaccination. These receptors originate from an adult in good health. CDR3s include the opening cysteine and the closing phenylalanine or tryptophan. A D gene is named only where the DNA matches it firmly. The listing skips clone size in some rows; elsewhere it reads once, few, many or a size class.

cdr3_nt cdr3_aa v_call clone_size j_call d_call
TGTGCCAGCAGCAAAGTGAGGACAGGGGGCCAATCCAAGAGCAATCAGCCCCAGCATTTT CASSKVRTGGQSKSNQPQHF TRBV21-1 - TRBJ1-5 -
TGTGCCAGCAGTGAATCGGTTCTCCGAAAACTGTTTTTT CASSESVLRKLFF TRBV2 - TRBJ1-4 -
TGTGCCAGCAGTCTGACTAGCGGGGAAATCTACGAGCAGTACTTC CASSLTSGEIYEQYF TRBV2 - TRBJ2-7 TRBD2
TGTGCCAGCAGTCCTACAGGGGAGTTAAGTGGCTACACCTTC CASSPTGELSGYTF TRBV28 - TRBJ1-2 TRBD1
TGTGCCAGCAGTTACTTGGGGAGGCCTGGGGCCAACGTCCTGACTTTC CASSYLGRPGANVLTF TRBV6-5 - TRBJ2-6 -
TGTGCCTGGAGTCCAACCTTGGGGTTGATCACTGAAGCTTTCTTT CAWSPTLGLITEAFF TRBV30 - TRBJ1-1 -
TGTGCCAGCAGCTTAGAAACCAGGGCGATCGGGGAGCTGTTTTTT CASSLETRAIGELFF TRBV7-3 - TRBJ2-2 -
TGTGCCACCAGCAGGGTGGACAGAGAGGTCGTGTTC CATSRVDREVVF TRBV15 - TRBJ2-7 -
TGTGCCAGCAGTCTAATCCGTGTCCCGGGGGCAACTAATGAAAAACTGTTTTTT CASSLIRVPGATNEKLFF TRBV2 - TRBJ1-4 -
TGTGCCAGCAGCTTATCGGGGGGGACAGATACGCAGTATTTT CASSLSGGTDTQYF TRBV13 - TRBJ2-3 TRBD2
TGTGCCAGCAGCGTTAGAAGAGATGGCTACACCTTC CASSVRRDGYTF TRBV7-9 - TRBJ1-2 -
TGTGCTTATACAGGGGGAGCGGTAGCTTTCTTT CAYTGGAVAFF TRBV30 once TRBJ1-1 TRBD1
TGTGCCAGCAGCTCAAACAGGGGGCGGACGGAGGGCAATCAGCCCCAGCATTTT CASSSNRGRTEGNQPQHF TRBV28 - TRBJ1-5 TRBD1
TGTGCCAGCAGTCGTCTGGCAGGGGGCTCCTACGAGCAGTACTTC CASSRLAGGSYEQYF TRBV6-2/TRBV6-3 - TRBJ2-7 TRBD1
TGTGCCAGCAGCTTACGCGGGGGGGCTGTCGAGCAGTACTTC CASSLRGGAVEQYF TRBV13 - TRBJ2-7 TRBD2